This T cell receptor (beta chain) is from a study of blood T cell repertoires in COVID-19. Study information: Sites in the United States, Italy and Spain provided acute and convalescent COVID-19 samples. Sources were T cells, B-cell-depleted T cells, or PBMCs; the material itself was cDNA or gDNA.

As handled by the study authors: The authors estimated nucleated cell counts from reference gene primer amplification. Data came from immunoSEQ multiplex PCR; TCRdb stores just in-frame clones and leaves some out. V and J calls and clone size are those listed in that table; D and trimming were worked out from the DNA. This repertoire shows 270,000 or so clones, approximately 91% found once; its top ten account for 0.85% to 0.95%. What was sequenced was peripheral blood. The clonotype was recovered from a woman aged 35 to 49 who had recovered from COVID-19.

CDR3 protein: CASSPRLGVYGELFF. CDR3 DNA sequence: TGTGCCAGCAGTCCTAGACTAGGGGTGTACGGGGAGCTGTTTTTT. The rearrangement uses TRBV7-9 and TRBJ2-2; D is perhaps TRBD2 (6 bases). Germline V gene lookup returns CDR1 SEHNR and CDR2 FQNEAQ (reference sequence). The CDR3 extends over 15 amino acids. V was pared by 6 bases and J by 7 bases, with 18 bases between.